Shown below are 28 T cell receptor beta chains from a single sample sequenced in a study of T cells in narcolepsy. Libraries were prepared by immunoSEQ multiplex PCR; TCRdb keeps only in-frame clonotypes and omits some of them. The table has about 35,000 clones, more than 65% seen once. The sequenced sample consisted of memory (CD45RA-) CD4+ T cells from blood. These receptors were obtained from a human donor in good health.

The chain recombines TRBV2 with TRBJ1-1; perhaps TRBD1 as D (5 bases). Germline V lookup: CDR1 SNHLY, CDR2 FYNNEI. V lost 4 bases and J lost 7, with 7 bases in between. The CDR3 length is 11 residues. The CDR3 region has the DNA TGTGCCAGCAGTGTTAGGGGTGAAGCTTTCTTT. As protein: CASSVRGEAFF.

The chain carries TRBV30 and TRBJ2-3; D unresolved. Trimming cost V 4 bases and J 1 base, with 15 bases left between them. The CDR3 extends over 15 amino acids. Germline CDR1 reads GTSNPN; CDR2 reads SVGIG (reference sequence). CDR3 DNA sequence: TGTGCCTGGACGATGGATGGCGTCCGCACAGATACGCAGTATTTT. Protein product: CAWTMDGVRTDTQYF. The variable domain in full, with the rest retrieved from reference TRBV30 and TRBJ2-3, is SQTIHQWPATLVQPVGSPLSLECTVEGTSNPNLYWYRQAAGRGLQLLFYSVGIGQISSEVPQNLSASRPQDRQFILSSKKLLLSDSGFYLCAWTMDGVRTDTQYFGPGTRLTVL.

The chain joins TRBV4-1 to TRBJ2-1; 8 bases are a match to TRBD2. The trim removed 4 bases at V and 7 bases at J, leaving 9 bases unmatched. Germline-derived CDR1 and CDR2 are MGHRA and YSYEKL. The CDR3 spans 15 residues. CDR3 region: CASSRLLLADNEQFF. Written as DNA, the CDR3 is TGCGCCAGCAGCCGGCTCCTACTAGCGGATAATGAGCAGTTCTTC.

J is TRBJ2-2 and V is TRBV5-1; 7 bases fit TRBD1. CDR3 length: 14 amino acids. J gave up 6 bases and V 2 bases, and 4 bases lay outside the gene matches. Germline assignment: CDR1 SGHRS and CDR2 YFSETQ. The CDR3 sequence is CASSFGQVPGELFF. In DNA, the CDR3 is TGCGCCAGCAGCTTTGGACAGGTACCCGGGGAGCTGTTTTTT.

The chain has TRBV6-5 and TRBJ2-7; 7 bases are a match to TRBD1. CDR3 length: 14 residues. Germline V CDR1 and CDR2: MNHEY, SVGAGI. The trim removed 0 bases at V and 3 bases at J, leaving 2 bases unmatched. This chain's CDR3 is CASSYSDRSYEQYF. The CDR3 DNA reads TGTGCCAGCAGTTACTCGGACAGGAGCTACGAGCAGTACTTC.

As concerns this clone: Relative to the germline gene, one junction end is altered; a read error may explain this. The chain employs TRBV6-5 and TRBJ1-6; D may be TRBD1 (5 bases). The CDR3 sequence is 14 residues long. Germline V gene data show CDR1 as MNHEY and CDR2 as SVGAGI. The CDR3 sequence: CASSNSRDRSPLHF. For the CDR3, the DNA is TGTGCCAGCAGTAACTCCAGGGATCGGTCACCCCTCCACTTT.

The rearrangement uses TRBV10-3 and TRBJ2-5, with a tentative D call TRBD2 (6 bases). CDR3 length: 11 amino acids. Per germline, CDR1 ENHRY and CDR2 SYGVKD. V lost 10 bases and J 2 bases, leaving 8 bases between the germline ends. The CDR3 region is CATGLQETQYF. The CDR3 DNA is TGTGCCACAGGACTACAAGAGACCCAGTACTTC.

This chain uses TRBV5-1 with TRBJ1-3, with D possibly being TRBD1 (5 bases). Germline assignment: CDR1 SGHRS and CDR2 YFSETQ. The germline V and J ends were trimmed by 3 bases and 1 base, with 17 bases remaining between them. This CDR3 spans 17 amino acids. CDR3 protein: CASSSSRGQWSGNTIYF. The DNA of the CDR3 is TGCGCCAGCAGCTCGTCAAGGGGCCAGTGGTCTGGAAACACCATATATTTT.

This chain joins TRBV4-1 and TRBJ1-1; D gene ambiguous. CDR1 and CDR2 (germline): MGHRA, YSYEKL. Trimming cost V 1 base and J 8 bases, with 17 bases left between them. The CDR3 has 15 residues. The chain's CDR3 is CASSQAAVEGYEAFF. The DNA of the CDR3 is TGCGCCAGCAGCCAAGCGGCGGTAGAGGGATACGAAGCTTTCTTT.

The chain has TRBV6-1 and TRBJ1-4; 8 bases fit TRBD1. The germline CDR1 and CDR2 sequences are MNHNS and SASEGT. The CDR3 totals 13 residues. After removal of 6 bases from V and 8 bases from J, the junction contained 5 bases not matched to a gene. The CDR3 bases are TGTGCCAGCAGGGACAGGGTGCGGGAAAAACTGTTTTTT. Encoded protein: CASRDRVREKLFF.

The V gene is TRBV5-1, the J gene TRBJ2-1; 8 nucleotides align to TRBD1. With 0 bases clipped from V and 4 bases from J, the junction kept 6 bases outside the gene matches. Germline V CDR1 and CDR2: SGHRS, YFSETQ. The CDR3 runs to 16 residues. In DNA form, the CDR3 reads TGCGCCAGCAGCTTGGTAACAGGGGGTCTATACAATGAGCAGTTCTTC. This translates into CASSLVTGGLYNEQFF.

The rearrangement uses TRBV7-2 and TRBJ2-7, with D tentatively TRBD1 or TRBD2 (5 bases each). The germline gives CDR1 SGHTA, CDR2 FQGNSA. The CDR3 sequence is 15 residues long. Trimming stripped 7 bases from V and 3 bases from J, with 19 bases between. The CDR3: CASTPVGVGYYEQYF. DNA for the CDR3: TGTGCCAGCACTCCGGTGGGGGTTGGGTACTACGAGCAGTACTTC.

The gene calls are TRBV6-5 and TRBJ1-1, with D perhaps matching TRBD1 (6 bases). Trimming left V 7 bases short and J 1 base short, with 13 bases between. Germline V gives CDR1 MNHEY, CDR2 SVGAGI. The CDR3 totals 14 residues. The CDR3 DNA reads TGTGCCAGCACCACGGGGGCGACGAACACTGAAGCTTTCTTT. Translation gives CASTTGATNTEAFF.

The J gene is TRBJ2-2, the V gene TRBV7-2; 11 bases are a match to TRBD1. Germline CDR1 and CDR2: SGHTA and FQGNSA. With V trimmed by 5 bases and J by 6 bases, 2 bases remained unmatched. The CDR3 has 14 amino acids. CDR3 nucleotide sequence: TGTGCCAGCAGCGGGGACAGGGGGGCCGGGGAGCTGTTTTTT. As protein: CASSGDRGAGELFF.

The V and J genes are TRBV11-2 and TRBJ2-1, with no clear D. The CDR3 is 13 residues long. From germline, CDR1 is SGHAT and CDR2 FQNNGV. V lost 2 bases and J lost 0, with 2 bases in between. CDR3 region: CASSLNSYNEQFF. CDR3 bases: TGTGCCAGCAGCTTAAACTCCTACAATGAGCAGTTCTTC.

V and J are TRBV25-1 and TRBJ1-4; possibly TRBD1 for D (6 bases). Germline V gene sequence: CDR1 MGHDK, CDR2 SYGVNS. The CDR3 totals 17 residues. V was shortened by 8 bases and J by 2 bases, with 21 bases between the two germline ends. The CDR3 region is CASGRRAGDATNEKLFF. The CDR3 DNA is TGTGCCAGCGGGCGGCGGGCAGGGGATGCGACTAATGAAAAACTGTTTTTT. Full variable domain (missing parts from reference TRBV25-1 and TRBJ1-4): EADIYQTPRYLVIGTGKKITLECSQTMGHDKMYWYQQDPGMELHLIHYSYGVNSTEKGDLSSESTVSRIRTEHFPLTLESARPSHTSQYLCASGRRAGDATNEKLFFGSGTQLSVL.

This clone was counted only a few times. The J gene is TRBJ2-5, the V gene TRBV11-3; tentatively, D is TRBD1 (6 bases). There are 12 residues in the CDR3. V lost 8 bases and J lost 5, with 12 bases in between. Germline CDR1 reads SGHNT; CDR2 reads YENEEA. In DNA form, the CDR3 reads TGTGCCAGCTTGGGCAGGGGCGAGACCCAGTACTTC. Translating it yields CASLGRGETQYF.

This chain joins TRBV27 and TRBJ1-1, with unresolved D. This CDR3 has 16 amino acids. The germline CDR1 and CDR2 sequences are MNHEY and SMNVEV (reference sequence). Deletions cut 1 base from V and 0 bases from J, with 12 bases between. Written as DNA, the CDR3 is TGTGCCAGCAGTTTATATCAGGCAAACATGAACACTGAAGCTTTCTTT. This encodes CASSLYQANMNTEAFF.

The CDR3 bases are TGTGCCAGCAGGGGGGACGGGACCCACACTGAAGCTTTCTTT. Its translation: CASRGDGTHTEAFF. This chain connects TRBV2 to TRBJ1-1; a possible D gene is TRBD1 (5 bases). Germline V lookup: CDR1 SNHLY, CDR2 FYNNEI. CDR3 size: 14 residues. The germline V and J ends were trimmed by 6 bases and 3 bases, with 14 bases remaining between them.

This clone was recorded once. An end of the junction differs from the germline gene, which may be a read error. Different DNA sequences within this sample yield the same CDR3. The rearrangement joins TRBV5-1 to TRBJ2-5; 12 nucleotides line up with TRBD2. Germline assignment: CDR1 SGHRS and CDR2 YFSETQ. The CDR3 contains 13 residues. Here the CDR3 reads CASSETSGGSQYF. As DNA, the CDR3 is TGCGCTAGCAGCGAAACTAGCGGGGGGTCCCAGTACTTC.

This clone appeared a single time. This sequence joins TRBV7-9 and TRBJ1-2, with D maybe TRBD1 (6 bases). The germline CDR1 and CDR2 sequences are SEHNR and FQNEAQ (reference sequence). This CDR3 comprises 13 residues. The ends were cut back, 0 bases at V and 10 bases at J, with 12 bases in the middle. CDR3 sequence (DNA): TGTGCCAGCAGCTTAGCGAGGGAGGGGGACTACACCTTC. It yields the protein CASSLAREGDYTF.

The CDR3 reads CAISETGGYTF. The DNA of the CDR3 is TGTGCCATCAGTGAAACTGGTGGCTACACCTTC. This chain connects TRBV10-3 to TRBJ1-2; D is undetermined. The CDR3 consists of 11 residues. The germline CDR1 and CDR2 sequences are ENHRY and SYGVKD. Trimming removed 3 bases from V and 7 bases from J, with 6 bases in between.

In nucleotides, the CDR3 is TGTGCCAGCTCACCTCTCACAGGGGGTACCGGGGAGCTGTTTTTT. This gives the protein CASSPLTGGTGELFF. The J gene is TRBJ2-2, the V gene TRBV18, with 8 bases that match TRBD1. Per the germline V gene, CDR1 is KGHSH and CDR2 is LQKENI. The CDR3 totals 15 residues. V shed 3 bases, J shed 5 bases, and the junction held 5 bases outside the gene matches.

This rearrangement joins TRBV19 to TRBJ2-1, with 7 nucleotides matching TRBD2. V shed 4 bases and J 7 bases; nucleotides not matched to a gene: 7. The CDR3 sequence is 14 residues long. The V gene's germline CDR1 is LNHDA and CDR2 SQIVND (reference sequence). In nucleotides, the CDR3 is TGTGCCAGTAGTACCAGGCGGGAGATTAATGAGCAGTTCTTC. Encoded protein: CASSTRREINEQFF. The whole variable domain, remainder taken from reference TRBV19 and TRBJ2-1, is DGGITQSPKYLFRKEGQNVTLSCEQNLNHDAMYWYRQDPGQGLRLIYYSQIVNDFQKGDIAEGYSVSREKKESFPLTVTSAQKNPTAFYLCASSTRREINEQFFGPGTRLTVL.

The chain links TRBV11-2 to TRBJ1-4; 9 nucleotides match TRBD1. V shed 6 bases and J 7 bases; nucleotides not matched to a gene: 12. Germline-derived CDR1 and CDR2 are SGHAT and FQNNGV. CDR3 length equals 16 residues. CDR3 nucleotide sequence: TGTGCCAGCAGGCCGGGACAGGGAAGAAGGGGTGAAAAACTGTTTTTT. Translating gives CASRPGQGRRGEKLFF.

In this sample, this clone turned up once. The CDR3 bases are TGTGCCAGCAGTGACTCCGACAGGTCCGGGGAGCTGTTTTTT. The encoded protein is CASSDSDRSGELFF. The chain combines TRBV6-4 with TRBJ2-2, with TRBD1 as a possible D gene (6 bases). CDR1 MRHNA and CDR2 SNTAGT come from the germline V gene. V lost 0 bases and J 6 bases, leaving 8 bases between the germline ends. The CDR3 contains 14 residues.

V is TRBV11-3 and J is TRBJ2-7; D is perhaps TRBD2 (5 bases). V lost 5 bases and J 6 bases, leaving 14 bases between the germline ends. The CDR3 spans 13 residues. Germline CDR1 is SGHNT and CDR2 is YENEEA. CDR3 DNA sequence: TGTGCCAGCAGCACCCAACTAGACGTCGAGCAGTACTTC. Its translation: CASSTQLDVEQYF.

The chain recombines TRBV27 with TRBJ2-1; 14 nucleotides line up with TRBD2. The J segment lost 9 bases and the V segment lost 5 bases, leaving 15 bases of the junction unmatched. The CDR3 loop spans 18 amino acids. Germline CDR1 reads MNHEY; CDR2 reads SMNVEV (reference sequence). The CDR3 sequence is CASSRGGLGTSGRGEQFF. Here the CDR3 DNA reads TGTGCCAGCAGTAGGGGGGGCTTAGGGACTAGCGGGAGAGGTGAGCAGTTCTTC.